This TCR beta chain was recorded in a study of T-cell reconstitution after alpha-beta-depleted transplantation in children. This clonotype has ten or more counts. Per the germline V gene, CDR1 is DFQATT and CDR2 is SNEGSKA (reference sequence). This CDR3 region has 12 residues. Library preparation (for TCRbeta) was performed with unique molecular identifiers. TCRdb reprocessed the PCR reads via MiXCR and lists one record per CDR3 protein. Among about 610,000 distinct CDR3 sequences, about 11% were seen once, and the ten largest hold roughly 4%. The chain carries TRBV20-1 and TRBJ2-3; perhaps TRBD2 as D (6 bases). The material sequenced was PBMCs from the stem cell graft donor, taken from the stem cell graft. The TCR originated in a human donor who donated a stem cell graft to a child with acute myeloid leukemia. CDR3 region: CSAGGNTDTQYF. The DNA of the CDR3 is TGCAGCGCCGGGGGAAACACAGATACGCAGTATTTT.